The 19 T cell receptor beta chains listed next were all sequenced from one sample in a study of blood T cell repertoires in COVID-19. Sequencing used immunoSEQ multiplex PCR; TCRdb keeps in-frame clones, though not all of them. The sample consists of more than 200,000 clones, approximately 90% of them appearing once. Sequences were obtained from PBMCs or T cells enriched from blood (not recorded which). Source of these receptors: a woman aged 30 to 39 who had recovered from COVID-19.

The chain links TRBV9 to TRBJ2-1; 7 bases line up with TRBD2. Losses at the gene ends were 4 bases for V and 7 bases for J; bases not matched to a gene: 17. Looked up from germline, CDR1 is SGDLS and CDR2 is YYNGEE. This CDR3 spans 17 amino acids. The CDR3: CASSRGSGKGVGNEQFF. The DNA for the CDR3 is TGTGCCAGCAGCCGAGGGAGCGGGAAGGGAGTAGGAAATGAGCAGTTCTTC.

CDR3 protein: CATSDPRTSGTDTQYF. CDR3 sequence (DNA): TGTGCCACCAGTGATCCACGGACTAGCGGGACAGATACGCAGTATTTT. This rearrangement joins TRBV24-1 to TRBJ2-3; TRBD2 matches at 11 bases. The length of the CDR3 is 16 residues. The V gene's germline CDR1 is KGHDR and CDR2 SFDVKD. The trim removed 3 bases at V and 3 bases at J, leaving 4 bases unmatched.

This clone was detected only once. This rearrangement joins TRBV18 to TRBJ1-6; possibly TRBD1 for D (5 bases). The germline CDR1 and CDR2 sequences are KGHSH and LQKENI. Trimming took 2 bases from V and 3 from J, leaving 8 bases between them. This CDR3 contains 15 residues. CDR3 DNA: TGTGCCAGCTCACCAGCGGGACTCTATAATTCACCCCTCCACTTT. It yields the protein CASSPAGLYNSPLHF.

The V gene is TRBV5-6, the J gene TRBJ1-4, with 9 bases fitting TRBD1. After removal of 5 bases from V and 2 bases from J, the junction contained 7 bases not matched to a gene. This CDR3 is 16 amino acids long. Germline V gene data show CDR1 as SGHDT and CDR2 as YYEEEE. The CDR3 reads CASSSGTGITNEKLFF. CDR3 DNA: TGTGCCAGCAGTTCCGGGACAGGGATCACTAATGAAAAACTGTTTTTT.

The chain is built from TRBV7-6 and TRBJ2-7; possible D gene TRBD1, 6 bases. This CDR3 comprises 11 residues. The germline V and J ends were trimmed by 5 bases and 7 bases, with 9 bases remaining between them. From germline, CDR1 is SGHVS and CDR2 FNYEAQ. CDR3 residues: CASSDDREQYF. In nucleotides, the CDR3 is TGTGCCAGCAGCGATGACAGGGAGCAGTACTTC.

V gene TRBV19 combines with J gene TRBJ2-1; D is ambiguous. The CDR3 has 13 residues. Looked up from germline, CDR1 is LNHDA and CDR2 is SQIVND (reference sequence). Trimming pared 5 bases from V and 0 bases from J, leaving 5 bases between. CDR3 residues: CASSPLSYNEQFF. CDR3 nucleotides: TGTGCCAGTAGTCCCCTCTCCTACAATGAGCAGTTCTTC. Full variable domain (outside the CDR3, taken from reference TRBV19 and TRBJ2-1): DGGITQSPKYLFRKEGQNVTLSCEQNLNHDAMYWYRQDPGQGLRLIYYSQIVNDFQKGDIAEGYSVSREKKESFPLTVTSAQKNPTAFYLCASSPLSYNEQFFGPGTRLTVL.

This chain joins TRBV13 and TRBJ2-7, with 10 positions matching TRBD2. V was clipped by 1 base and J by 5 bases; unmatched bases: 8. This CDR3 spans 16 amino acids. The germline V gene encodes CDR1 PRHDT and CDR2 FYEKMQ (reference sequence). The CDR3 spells CASSLVRAGGPNEQYF. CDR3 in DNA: TGTGCCAGCAGCTTAGTTCGAGCGGGAGGGCCTAACGAGCAGTACTTC.

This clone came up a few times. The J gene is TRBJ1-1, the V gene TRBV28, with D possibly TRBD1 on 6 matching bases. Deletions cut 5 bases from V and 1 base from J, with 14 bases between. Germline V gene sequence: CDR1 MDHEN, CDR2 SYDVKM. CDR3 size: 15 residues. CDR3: CASSPTGTPNTEAFF. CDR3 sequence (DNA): TGTGCCAGCAGTCCAACCGGGACACCGAACACTGAAGCTTTCTTT.

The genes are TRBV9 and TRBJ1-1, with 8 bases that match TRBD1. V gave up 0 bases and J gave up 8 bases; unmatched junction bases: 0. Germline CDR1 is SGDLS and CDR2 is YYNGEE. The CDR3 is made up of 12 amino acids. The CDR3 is CASSVGDREAFF. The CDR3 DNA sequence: TGTGCCAGCAGCGTAGGGGACAGGGAAGCTTTCTTT.

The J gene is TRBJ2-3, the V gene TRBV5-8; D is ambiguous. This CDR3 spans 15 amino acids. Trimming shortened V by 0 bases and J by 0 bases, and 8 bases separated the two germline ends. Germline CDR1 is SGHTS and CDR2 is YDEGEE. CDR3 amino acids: CASSLGAASTDTQYF. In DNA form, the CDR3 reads TGTGCCAGCAGCTTGGGCGCCGCTAGCACAGATACGCAGTATTTT.

The DNA for the CDR3 is TGCAGCGCTACAACAGGAACCTCCACTGAAGCTTTCTTT. Its protein product is CSATTGTSTEAFF. The chain carries TRBV29-1 and TRBJ1-1; D possibly corresponds to TRBD1 (5 bases). The V end lost 7 bases, the J end lost 4 bases, and 16 bases lay between the germline ends. The CDR3 runs to 13 residues. CDR1 and CDR2 (germline): SQVTM, ANQGSEA.

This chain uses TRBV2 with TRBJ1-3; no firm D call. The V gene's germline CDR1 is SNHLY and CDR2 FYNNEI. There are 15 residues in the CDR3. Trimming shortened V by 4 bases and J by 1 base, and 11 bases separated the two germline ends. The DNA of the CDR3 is TGTGCCAGCAGTGCGACGGACTTTTCTGGAAACACCATATATTTT. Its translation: CASSATDFSGNTIYF. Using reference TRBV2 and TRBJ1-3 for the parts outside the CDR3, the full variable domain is EPEVTQTPSHQVTQMGQEVILRCVPISNHLYFYWYRQILGQKVEFLVSFYNNEISEKSEIFDDQFSVERPDGSNFTLKIRSTKLEDSAMYFCASSATDFSGNTIYFGEGSWLTVV.

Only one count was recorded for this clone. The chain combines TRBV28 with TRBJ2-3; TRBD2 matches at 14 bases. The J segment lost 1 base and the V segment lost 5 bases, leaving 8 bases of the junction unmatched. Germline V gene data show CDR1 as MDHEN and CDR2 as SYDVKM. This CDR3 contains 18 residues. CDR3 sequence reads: CASSRPPGLAGGTDTQYF. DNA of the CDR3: TGTGCCAGCAGTCGACCCCCGGGACTAGCGGGAGGCACAGATACGCAGTATTTT. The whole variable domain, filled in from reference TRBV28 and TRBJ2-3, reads DVKVTQSSRYLVKRTGEKVFLECVQDMDHENMFWYRQDPGLGLRLIYFSYDVKMKEKGDIPEGYSVSREKKERFSLILESASTNQTSMYLCASSRPPGLAGGTDTQYFGPGTRLTVL.

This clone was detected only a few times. The CDR3 reads CASSVAPTSSDTQYF. The CDR3 DNA reads as TGTGCCAGCAGCGTAGCTCCGACTAGTTCCGATACGCAGTATTTT. The chain carries TRBV9 and TRBJ2-3; D is perhaps TRBD2 (6 bases). CDR3 length equals 15 residues. Germline V gene sequence: CDR1 SGDLS, CDR2 YYNGEE. V dropped 0 bases and J dropped 6 bases, with 14 bases sitting between them.

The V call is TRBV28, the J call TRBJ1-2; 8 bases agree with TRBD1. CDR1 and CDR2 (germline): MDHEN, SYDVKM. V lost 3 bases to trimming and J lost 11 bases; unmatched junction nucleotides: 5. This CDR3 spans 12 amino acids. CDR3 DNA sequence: TGTGCCAGCAGTTTGGGACAGGCCGTATACACCTTC. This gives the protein CASSLGQAVYTF.

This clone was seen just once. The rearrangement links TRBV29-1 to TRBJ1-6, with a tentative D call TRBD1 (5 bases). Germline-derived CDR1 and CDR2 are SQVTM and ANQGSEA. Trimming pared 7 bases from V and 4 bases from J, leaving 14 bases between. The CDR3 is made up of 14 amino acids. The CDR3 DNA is TGCAGCGCTAAGACAGACGCGTATAATTCACCCCTCCACTTT. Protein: CSAKTDAYNSPLHF.

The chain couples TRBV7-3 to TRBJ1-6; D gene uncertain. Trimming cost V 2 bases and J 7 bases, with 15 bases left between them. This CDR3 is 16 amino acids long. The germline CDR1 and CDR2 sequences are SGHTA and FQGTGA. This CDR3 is CASSLEGGRPNSPLHF. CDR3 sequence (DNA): TGTGCCAGCAGCTTAGAGGGAGGGAGACCAAATTCACCCCTCCACTTT.

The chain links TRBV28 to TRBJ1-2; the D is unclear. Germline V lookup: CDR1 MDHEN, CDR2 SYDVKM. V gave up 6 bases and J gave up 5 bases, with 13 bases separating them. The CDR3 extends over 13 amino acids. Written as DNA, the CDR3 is TGTGCCAGCAGGTCGACGGGTGCTTATGGCTACACCTTC. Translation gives CASRSTGAYGYTF.

CDR3 loop: CASTLGDYSNQPQHF. DNA for the CDR3: TGTGCCAGCACACTCGGGGACTATAGCAATCAGCCCCAGCATTTT. This chain links TRBV28 with TRBJ1-5; D may be TRBD1 (5 bases). Germline V gene lookup returns CDR1 MDHEN and CDR2 SYDVKM. V was clipped by 7 bases and J by 0 bases, with 13 bases between them. This CDR3 has 15 amino acids.